These 27 T cell receptor beta chains came from one sample sequenced in a study of OX40 agonist ivuxolimab in advanced cancers. Library method: the immunoSEQ multiplex PCR assay. TCRdb retrieved this table from immuneACCESS and kept in-frame rearrangements only. Not all clones are present; in checked studies, unresolved V genes account for under half, and no reason is known for the remainder. The sample yields some 50,000 clones; 84% were counted once. The top ten constitute around 2.5% of the sample. The sample was CD4+ or CD8+ T cells sorted from blood, taken in a trial of the OX40 agonist ivuxolimab. The receptors were gathered from an adult with an advanced solid tumor such as melanoma, head and neck, liver or kidney cancer.

The chain joins TRBV11-2 to TRBJ2-5; D is unresolved. Germline-derived CDR1 and CDR2 are SGHAT and FQNNGV. V was pared by 1 base and J by 0 bases, with 12 bases between. The CDR3 is 16 residues long. Here the CDR3 DNA reads TGTGCCAGCAGCTTAGGGTCTAGGCCAGACCAAGAGACCCAGTACTTC. Translated: CASSLGSRPDQETQYF.

This clone was observed a few times. The DNA of the CDR3 is TGTGCCAGCAGCCCGGGACAGGGATCTCGCTATGGCTACACCTTC. Protein sequence: CASSPGQGSRYGYTF. This chain uses TRBV6-1 with TRBJ1-2, with 9 bases that match TRBD1. The CDR3 extends over 15 amino acids. CDR1 MNHNS and CDR2 SASEGT come from the germline V gene. V lost 6 bases and J lost 4; bases outside the gene matches: 9.

The rearrangement links TRBV18 to TRBJ2-1; D not certain. CDR1 is KGHSH, CDR2 LQKENI, per germline. The V end was cut by 0 bases, the J end by 4 bases, with 10 bases between. The CDR3 extends over 15 amino acids. CDR3 in DNA: TGTGCCAGCTCACCACCGGGGTCGGCTTACAATGAGCAGTTCTTC. Translation: CASSPPGSAYNEQFF.

This clone has just one count. This chain connects TRBV7-8 to TRBJ1-3, with a possible D match to TRBD1 (6 bases). The CDR3 loop spans 13 amino acids. CDR1 and CDR2 (germline): SGHVS, FQNEAQ. Trimming left V 4 bases short and J 4 bases short, with 8 bases between. CDR3 DNA sequence: TGTGCCAGCAGCTCCGGACAGGGAAACACCATATATTTT. The encoded protein is CASSSGQGNTIYF.

This sequence joins TRBV15 and TRBJ2-2; 7 nucleotides agree with TRBD2. The V segment lost 5 bases and the J segment 6 bases; nucleotides outside the gene matches: 12. Germline-derived CDR1 and CDR2 are LNHNV and YYDKDF (reference sequence). This CDR3 has 16 residues. Here the CDR3 reads CATSSLNEGRAGELFF. For the CDR3, the DNA is TGTGCCACCAGCTCCCTTAACGAGGGGAGGGCCGGGGAGCTGTTTTTT.

This chain uses TRBV14 with TRBJ2-1; D not certain. V lost 1 base, J lost 6 bases, and 1 base lay in between. This CDR3 has 11 amino acids. CDR1 and CDR2 (germline): SGHDN, FVKESK. The CDR3 is CASSQGNEQFF. As DNA, the CDR3 is TGTGCCAGCAGCCAAGGCAATGAGCAGTTCTTC.

V and J are TRBV7-2 and TRBJ1-2; D unclear. The length of the CDR3 is 14 residues. In germline, CDR1 is SGHTA, CDR2 FQGNSA. V lost 4 bases and J 9 bases, leaving 18 bases between the germline ends. Here the CDR3 reads CASSSSSGGISYTF. CDR3 DNA: TGTGCCAGCAGCTCCTCATCGGGTGGAATAAGCTACACCTTC. The full variable domain, its missing parts supplied by reference TRBV7-2 and TRBJ1-2, is GAGVSQSPSNKVTEKGKDVELRCDPISGHTALYWYRQSLGQGLEFLIYFQGNSAPDKSGLPSDRFSAERTGGSVSTLTIQRTQQEDSAVYLCASSSSSGGISYTFGSGTRLTVV.

The chain couples TRBV7-9 to TRBJ2-7; the match to TRBD1 covers 7 bases. This CDR3 is 12 amino acids long. Germline CDR1 and CDR2: SEHNR and FQNEAQ (reference sequence). Trimming removed 5 bases from V and 5 bases from J; junction bases left unmatched: 3. CDR3 bases: TGTGCCAGCAGCCAGACAGGGAACGAGCAGTACTTC. Its protein product is CASSQTGNEQYF.

V is TRBV10-3 and J is TRBJ2-3, with TRBD2 matching over 7 bases. Per the germline V gene, CDR1 is ENHRY and CDR2 is SYGVKD. Trimming cost V 6 bases and J 8 bases; bases outside gene matches: 5. There are 12 residues in the CDR3. This CDR3 is CAIRPSGGTQYF. The CDR3 DNA is TGTGCCATCAGACCTAGCGGCGGTACGCAGTATTTT.

The rearrangement links TRBV9 to TRBJ2-6; D unclear. Trimming cost V 1 base and J 1 base, with 3 bases left between them. Germline CDR1 SGDLS, CDR2 YYNGEE. There are 14 residues in the CDR3. CDR3 bases: TGTGCCAGCAGCGTACTGTCTGGGGCCAACGTCCTGACTTTC. As protein: CASSVLSGANVLTF.

This chain uses TRBV11-2 with TRBJ2-1; 12 bases match TRBD2. Germline CDR1 is SGHAT and CDR2 is FQNNGV. J gave up 14 bases and V 5 bases, and 13 bases lay outside the gene matches. The CDR3 contains 15 residues. As DNA, the CDR3 is TGTGCCAGCAGCAAGACGGGACTAGCGGGCTCCCGGGAGTTCTTC. As protein: CASSKTGLAGSREFF.

The rearrangement joins TRBV5-1 to TRBJ2-2; perhaps TRBD1 as D (7 bases). With 0 bases removed from V and 3 bases from J, the gap between germline ends came to 12 bases. Germline V CDR1 and CDR2: SGHRS, YFSETQ. The CDR3 consists of 16 residues. CDR3: CASSLEEGAYTGELFF. The DNA of the CDR3 is TGCGCCAGCAGCTTGGAGGAGGGGGCTTACACCGGGGAGCTGTTTTTT.

The chain recombines TRBV11-2 with TRBJ2-1; D tentatively fits TRBD1 or TRBD2 (5 bases each). Trimming took off 5 bases at V and 15 bases at J, with 23 bases between the two ends. From germline, CDR1 is SGHAT and CDR2 FQNNGV. This CDR3 region has 14 residues. The CDR3: CASSRIPGTPPGFF. CDR3 nucleotide sequence: TGTGCCAGCAGCAGGATCCCCGGGACGCCCCCGGGGTTCTTC.

The chain employs TRBV4-2 and TRBJ2-7, with D tentatively TRBD1 (6 bases). The V end lost 2 bases, the J end lost 1 base, and 9 bases lay between the germline ends. Germline values: CDR1 LGHNA, CDR2 YNFKEQ. The length of the CDR3 is 14 residues. In nucleotides, the CDR3 is TGTGCCAGCAGCCAACCTGGACAGTCCTACGAGCAGTACTTC. Its translation: CASSQPGQSYEQYF.

V is TRBV29-1 and J is TRBJ2-1; maybe TRBD1 (7 bases). The germline CDR1 and CDR2 sequences are SQVTM and ANQGSEA. This CDR3 contains 11 residues. For the CDR3, the DNA is TGCCGGGGGACAGAGGGGAATGAGCAGTTCTTC. Its protein product is CRGTEGNEQFF.

J is TRBJ1-4 and V is TRBV7-8; 7 positions agree with TRBD1. The CDR3 loop spans 17 amino acids. The V segment lost 5 bases and the J segment 0 bases; nucleotides outside the gene matches: 9. Per germline, CDR1 SGHVS and CDR2 FQNEAQ. Written as DNA, the CDR3 is TGTGCCAGCAGCCCCCGGGACAGACCCGCAACTAATGAAAAACTGTTTTTT. It specifies CASSPRDRPATNEKLFF.

The chain recombines TRBV6-5 with TRBJ1-2; D is unclear. The CDR3 sequence is 13 residues long. Trimming stripped 7 bases from V and 7 bases from J, with 16 bases between. Germline CDR1 and CDR2: MNHEY and SVGAGI. Here the CDR3 DNA reads TGTGCCAGCAAGGCCGGGGAATTCGGTGGCTACACCTTC. It encodes CASKAGEFGGYTF.

V usage is TRBV4-1 and J usage is TRBJ1-4; D possibly corresponds to TRBD1 (5 bases). The CDR3 spans 13 residues. Germline CDR1 reads MGHRA; CDR2 reads YSYEKL. Trimming removed 2 bases from V and 6 bases from J, with 7 bases in between. CDR3 residues: CASSQSRDEKLFF. The CDR3 nucleotides read TGCGCCAGCAGCCAAAGCAGGGATGAAAAACTGTTTTTT.

J is TRBJ2-3 and V is TRBV6-1; 8 nucleotides agree with TRBD1. This CDR3 has 19 residues. Germline-derived CDR1 and CDR2 are MNHNS and SASEGT. Unmatched junction bases numbered 19, after V lost 0 bases and J lost 8 bases. CDR3 residues: CASSEARPNWQGAPATQYF. In DNA form, the CDR3 reads TGTGCCAGCAGTGAAGCCCGCCCCAACTGGCAGGGGGCGCCGGCTACGCAGTATTTT.

This rearrangement joins TRBV29-1 to TRBJ2-7, with 7 positions matching TRBD1. The germline V gene encodes CDR1 SQVTM and CDR2 ANQGSEA. The V segment lost 6 bases and the J segment 4 bases; nucleotides outside the gene matches: 12. The CDR3 covers 14 residues. CDR3 in amino acids: CSVKNRGEIYEQYF. In DNA, the CDR3 is TGCAGCGTAAAAAACAGGGGCGAGATATACGAGCAGTACTTC.

The chain is built from TRBV6-5 and TRBJ2-2; D not resolved. In germline, CDR1 is MNHEY, CDR2 SVGAGI. The CDR3 totals 15 residues. The V end lost 2 bases, the J end lost 0 bases, and 7 bases lay between the germline ends. The CDR3 DNA reads TGTGCCAGCAGTTACGCCACTTCGAACACCGGGGAGCTGTTTTTT. Translating it yields CASSYATSNTGELFF.

The genes are TRBV4-1 and TRBJ1-5; D gene unclear. V gave up 1 base and J gave up 0 bases, with 7 bases separating them. Germline CDR1 is MGHRA and CDR2 is YSYEKL. The CDR3 is made up of 15 amino acids. The CDR3 reads CASSQGTNSNQPQHF. CDR3 nucleotide sequence: TGCGCCAGCAGCCAAGGGACCAATAGCAATCAGCCCCAGCATTTT.

This chain joins TRBV4-1 and TRBJ2-1; unclear D gene. The CDR3 sequence is 16 residues long. Trimming pared 1 base from V and 0 bases from J, leaving 10 bases between. CDR1 and CDR2 from the germline V gene are MGHRA and YSYEKL. The DNA of the CDR3 is TGCGCCAGCAGCCAAGCGCTGGCAGACTCCTACAATGAGCAGTTCTTC. The encoded protein is CASSQALADSYNEQFF.

The chain employs TRBV21-1 and TRBJ1-1. TRBV21-1 is described as a pseudogene. The CDR3 totals 16 residues. The CDR3 region is CASSPPRQRGNTEAFF. CDR3 DNA sequence: TGTGCCAGCAGCCCCCCCCGACAGCGGGGGAACACTGAAGCTTTCTTT.

The rearrangement joins TRBV12-5 to TRBJ2-3, with D maybe TRBD2 (6 bases). The germline V gene has CDR1 LGHNT and CDR2 FRNRAP. With 1 base removed from V and 2 bases from J, the gap between germline ends came to 10 bases. The CDR3 spans 15 residues. The CDR3 DNA is TGTGCTAGTGGTTTGGATAGCGGATTCACAGATACGCAGTATTTT. Protein sequence: CASGLDSGFTDTQYF.

This clone was recorded a few times. This sequence joins TRBV7-8 and TRBJ2-7, with D perhaps matching TRBD1 or TRBD2 (5 bases each). The CDR3 length is 14 residues. Per germline, CDR1 SGHVS and CDR2 FQNEAQ. V lost 5 bases and J 2 bases, leaving 13 bases between the germline ends. The CDR3 sequence: CASSLGTGTYEQYF. The CDR3 DNA reads as TGTGCCAGCAGCCTAGGGACGGGAACCTACGAGCAGTACTTC.

This chain uses TRBV2 with TRBJ2-5; D unclear. The J call may not be correct, given that the DNA end is closer to TRBJ2-7. The germline V gene has CDR1 SNHLY and CDR2 FYNNEI. This CDR3 region has 14 residues. Here the CDR3 DNA reads TGTGCCAGCAGTGCACAGACGGCGACCTACGAGCAGTACTTC. Amino acids: CASSAQTATYEQYF.